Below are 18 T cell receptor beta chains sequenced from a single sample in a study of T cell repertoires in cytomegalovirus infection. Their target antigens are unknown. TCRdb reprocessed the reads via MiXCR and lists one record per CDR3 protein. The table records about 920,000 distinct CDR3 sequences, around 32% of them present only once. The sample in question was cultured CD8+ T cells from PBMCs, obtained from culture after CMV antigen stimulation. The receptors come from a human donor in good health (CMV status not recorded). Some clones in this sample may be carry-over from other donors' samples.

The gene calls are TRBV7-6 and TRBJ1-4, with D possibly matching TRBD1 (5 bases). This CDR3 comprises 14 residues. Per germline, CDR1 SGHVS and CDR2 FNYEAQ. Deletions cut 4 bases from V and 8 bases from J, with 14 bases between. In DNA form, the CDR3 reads TGTGCCAGCAGCTCTCAGGAACGGGGCGAAAAACTGTTTTTT. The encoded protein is CASSSQERGEKLFF.

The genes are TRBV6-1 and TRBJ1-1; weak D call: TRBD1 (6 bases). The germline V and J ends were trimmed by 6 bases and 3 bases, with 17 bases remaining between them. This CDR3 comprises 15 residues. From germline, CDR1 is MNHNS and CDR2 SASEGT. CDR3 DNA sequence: TGTGCCAGCAGGACAGGCCTGGGAGGATACACTGAAGCTTTCTTT. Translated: CASRTGLGGYTEAFF.

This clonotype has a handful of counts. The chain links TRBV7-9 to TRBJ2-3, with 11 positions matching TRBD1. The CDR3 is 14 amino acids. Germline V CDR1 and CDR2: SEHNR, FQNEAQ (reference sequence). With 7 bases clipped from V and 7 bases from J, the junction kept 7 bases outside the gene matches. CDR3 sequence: CASTPGQGANTQYF. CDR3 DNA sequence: TGTGCCAGCACCCCAGGACAGGGGGCGAATACGCAGTATTTT.

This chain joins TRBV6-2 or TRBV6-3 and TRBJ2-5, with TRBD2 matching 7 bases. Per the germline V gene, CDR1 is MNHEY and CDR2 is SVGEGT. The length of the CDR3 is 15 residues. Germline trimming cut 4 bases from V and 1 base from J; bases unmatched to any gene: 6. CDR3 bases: TGTGCCAGCAGTTCCCTAGCGGACTTCCAAGAGACCCAGTACTTC. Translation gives CASSSLADFQETQYF.

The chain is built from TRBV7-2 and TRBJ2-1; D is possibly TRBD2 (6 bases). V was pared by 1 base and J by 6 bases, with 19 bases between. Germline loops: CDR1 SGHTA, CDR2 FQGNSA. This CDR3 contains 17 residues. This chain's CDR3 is CASSLGLLGGQSNEQFF. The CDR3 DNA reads TGTGCCAGCAGCTTAGGCTTACTGGGAGGTCAAAGCAATGAGCAGTTCTTC.

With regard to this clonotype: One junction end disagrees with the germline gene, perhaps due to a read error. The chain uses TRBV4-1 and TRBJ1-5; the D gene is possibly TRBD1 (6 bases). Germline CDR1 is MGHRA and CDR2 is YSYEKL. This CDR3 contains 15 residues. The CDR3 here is CASSQEGGSNQPQHF. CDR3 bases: TGTGCCAGCAGCCAAGAAGGGGGTAGCAATCAGCCCCAGCATTTT.

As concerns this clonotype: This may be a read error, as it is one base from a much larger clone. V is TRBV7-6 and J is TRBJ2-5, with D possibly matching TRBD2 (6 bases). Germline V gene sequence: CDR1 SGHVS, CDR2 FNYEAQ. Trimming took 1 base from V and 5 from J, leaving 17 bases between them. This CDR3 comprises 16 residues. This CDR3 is CASSLGLVGGLETQYF. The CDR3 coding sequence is TGTGCCAGCAGCTTAGGACTAGTGGGGGGACTGGAGACCCAGTACTTC. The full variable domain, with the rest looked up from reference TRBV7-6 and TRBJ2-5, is GAGVSQSPRYKVTKRGQDVALRCDPISGHVSLYWYRQALGQGPEFLTYFNYEAQQDKSGLPNDRFSAERPEGSISTLTIQRTEQRDSAMYRCASSLGLVGGLETQYFGPGTRLLVL.

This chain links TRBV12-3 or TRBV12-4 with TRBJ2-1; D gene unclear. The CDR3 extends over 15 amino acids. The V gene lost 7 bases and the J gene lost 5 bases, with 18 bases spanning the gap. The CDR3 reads CASTPVWGGDNEQFF. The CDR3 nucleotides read TGTGCCAGCACCCCAGTGTGGGGTGGGGACAATGAGCAGTTCTTC.

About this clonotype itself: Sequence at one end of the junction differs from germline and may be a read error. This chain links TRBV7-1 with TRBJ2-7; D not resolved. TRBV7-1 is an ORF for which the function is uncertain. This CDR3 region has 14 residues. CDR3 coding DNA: TGTGTCAGCTCTGGCGGACGGGCTTCCTACGAGCAGTACTTC. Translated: CVSSGGRASYEQYF.

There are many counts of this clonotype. The CDR3 region is CASGRTFEQFF. CDR3 nucleotides: TGTGCCAGCGGCAGGACATTTGAGCAGTTCTTC. The chain couples TRBV7-8 to TRBJ2-1; possible D gene TRBD1, 5 bases. The CDR3 sequence is 11 residues long. The V gene lost 8 bases and the J gene lost 9 bases, with 11 bases spanning the gap. CDR1 is SGHVS, CDR2 FQNEAQ, per germline.

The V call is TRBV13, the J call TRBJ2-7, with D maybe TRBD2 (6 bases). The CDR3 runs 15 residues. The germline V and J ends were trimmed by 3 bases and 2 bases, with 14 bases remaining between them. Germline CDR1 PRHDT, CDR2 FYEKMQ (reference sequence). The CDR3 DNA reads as TGTGCCAGCAGCTTCGGGAGAAATAAGGCCTACGAGCAGTACGTC. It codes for CASSFGRNKAYEQYV.

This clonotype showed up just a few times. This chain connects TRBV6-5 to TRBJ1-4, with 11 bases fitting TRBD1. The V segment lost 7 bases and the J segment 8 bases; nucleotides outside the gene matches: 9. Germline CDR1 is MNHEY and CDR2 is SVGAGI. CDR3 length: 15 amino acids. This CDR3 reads CASTRTGGLGEKLFF. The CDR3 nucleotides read TGTGCCAGCACCCGGACAGGGGGCCTCGGAGAAAAACTGTTTTTT.

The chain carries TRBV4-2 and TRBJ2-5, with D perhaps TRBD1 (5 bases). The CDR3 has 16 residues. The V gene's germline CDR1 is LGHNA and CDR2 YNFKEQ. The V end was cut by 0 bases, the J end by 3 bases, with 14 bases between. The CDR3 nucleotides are TGTGCCAGCAGCCAAGATAGGGCAGGGCCTAAAGAGACCCAGTACTTC. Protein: CASSQDRAGPKETQYF.

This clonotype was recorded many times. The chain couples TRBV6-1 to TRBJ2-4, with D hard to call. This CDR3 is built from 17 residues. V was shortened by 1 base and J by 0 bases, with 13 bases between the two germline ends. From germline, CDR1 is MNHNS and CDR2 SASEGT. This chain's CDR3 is CASSEGEGYLAKNIQYF. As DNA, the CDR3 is TGTGCCAGCAGTGAAGGGGAAGGGTATCTAGCCAAAAACATTCAGTACTTC.

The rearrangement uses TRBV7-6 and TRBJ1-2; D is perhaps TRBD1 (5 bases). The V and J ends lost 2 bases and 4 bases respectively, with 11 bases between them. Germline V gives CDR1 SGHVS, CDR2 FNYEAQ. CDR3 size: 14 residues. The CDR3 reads CASSLSAGLYGYTF. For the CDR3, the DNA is TGTGCCAGCAGCTTATCGGCAGGGCTCTATGGCTACACCTTC.

The CDR3 is CATAAVEYEQFF. The CDR3 DNA sequence: TGTGCCACCGCGGCGGTAGAGTATGAGCAGTTCTTC. J is TRBJ2-1 and V is TRBV25-1; D gene unclear. Deletions cut 10 bases from V and 8 bases from J, with 15 bases between. In germline, CDR1 is MGHDK, CDR2 SYGVNS. The CDR3 covers 12 residues.

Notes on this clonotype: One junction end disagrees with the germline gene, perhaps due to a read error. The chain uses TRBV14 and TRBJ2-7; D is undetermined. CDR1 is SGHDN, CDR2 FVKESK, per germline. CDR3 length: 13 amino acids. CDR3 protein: CASSYNERYERYF. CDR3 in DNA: TGTGCCAGCAGCTACAACGAGCGCTACGAGCGGTACTTC.

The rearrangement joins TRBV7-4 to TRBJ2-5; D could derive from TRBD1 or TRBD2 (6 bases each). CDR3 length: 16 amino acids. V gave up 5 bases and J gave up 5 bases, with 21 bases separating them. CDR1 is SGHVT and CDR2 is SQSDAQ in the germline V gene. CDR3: CASSPPSYGGGETQYF. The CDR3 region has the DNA TGTGCCAGCAGCCCCCCAAGCTACGGGGGCGGGGAGACCCAGTACTTC.